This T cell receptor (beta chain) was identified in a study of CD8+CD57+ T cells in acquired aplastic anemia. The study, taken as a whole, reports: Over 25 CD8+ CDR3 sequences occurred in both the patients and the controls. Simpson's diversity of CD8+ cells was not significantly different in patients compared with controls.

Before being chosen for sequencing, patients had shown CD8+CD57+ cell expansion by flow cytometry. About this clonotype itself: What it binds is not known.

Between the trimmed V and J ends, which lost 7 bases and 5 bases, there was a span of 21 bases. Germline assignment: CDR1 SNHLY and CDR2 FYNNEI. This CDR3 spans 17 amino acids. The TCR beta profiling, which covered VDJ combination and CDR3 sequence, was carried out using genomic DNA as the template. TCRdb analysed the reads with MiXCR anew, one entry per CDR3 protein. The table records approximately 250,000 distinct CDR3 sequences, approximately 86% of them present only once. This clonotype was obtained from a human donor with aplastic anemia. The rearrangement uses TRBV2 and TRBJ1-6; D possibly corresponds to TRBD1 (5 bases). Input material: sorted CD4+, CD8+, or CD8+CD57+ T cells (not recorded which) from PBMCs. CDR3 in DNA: TGTGCCAGCAACAAACTCCCCTGGACAAACCATAATTCACCCCTCCACTTT. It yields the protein CASNKLPWTNHNSPLHF.